This TCR beta chain was sequenced for a study of T cell responses to AZD1222 COVID-19 vaccine. The length of the CDR3 is 15 residues. Germline CDR1 is SGHRS and CDR2 is YFSETQ. Trimming removed 0 bases from V and 4 bases from J; junction bases left unmatched: 5. Assay used: immunoSEQ multiplex PCR; TCRdb lists only in-frame clones, some missing. Here the sample spans tens of thousands of clones, almost 90% being singletons. The sample consisted of peripheral blood, taken on day 0 of AZD1222 vaccination. The clonotype was recovered from an adult in good health. V gene TRBV5-1 combines with J gene TRBJ2-5; 8 bases align to TRBD1. CDR3 sequence reads: CASSLGVDRVETQYF. CDR3 nucleotide sequence: TGCGCCAGCAGCTTGGGGGTGGACAGGGTAGAGACCCAGTACTTC.